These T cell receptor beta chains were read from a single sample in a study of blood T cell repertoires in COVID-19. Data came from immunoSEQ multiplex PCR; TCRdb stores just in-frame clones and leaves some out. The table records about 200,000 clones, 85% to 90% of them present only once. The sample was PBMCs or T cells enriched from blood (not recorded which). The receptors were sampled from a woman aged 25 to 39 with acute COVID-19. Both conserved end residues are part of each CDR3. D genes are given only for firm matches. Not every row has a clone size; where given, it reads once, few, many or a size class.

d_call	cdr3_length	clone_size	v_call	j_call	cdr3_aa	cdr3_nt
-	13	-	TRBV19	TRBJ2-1	CASSISLYNEQFF	TGTGCCAGTAGTATATCACTTTACAATGAGCAGTTCTTC
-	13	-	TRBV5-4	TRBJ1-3	CASSTGNGNTIYF	TGTGCCAGCAGCACAGGGAACGGAAACACCATATATTTT
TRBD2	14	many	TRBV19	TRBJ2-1	CANLAGAPNNEQFF	TGTGCCAACCTAGCGGGGGCCCCAAACAATGAGCAGTTCTTC
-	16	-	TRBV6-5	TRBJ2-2	CASSYGGAQNTGELFF	TGTGCCAGCAGTTACGGAGGGGCTCAGAACACCGGGGAGCTGTTTTTT
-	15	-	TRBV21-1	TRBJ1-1	CASSKARVWETEAFF	TGTGCCAGCAGCAAAGCGAGGGTCTGGGAGACTGAAGCTTTCTTT
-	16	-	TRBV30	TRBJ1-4	CAWSSGGGPGAEKLFF	TGTGCCTGGAGTTCGGGCGGGGGACCTGGGGCCGAAAAACTGTTTTTT
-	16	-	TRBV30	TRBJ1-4	CAWGWPPGVTNEKLFF	TGTGCCTGGGGCTGGCCCCCGGGTGTAACTAATGAAAAACTGTTTTTT
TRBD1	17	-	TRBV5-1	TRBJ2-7	CASSSDMGQFNSYEQYF	TGCGCCAGCAGCTCTGATATGGGACAGTTTAACTCCTACGAGCAGTACTTC
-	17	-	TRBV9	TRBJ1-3	CASSVGVGGGTGNTIYF	TGTGCCAGCAGCGTAGGAGTTGGCGGAGGAACTGGAAACACCATATATTTT
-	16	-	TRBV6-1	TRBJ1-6	CASSVPDGTLNSPLHF	TGTGCCAGCAGTGTACCTGACGGGACTCTGAATTCACCCCTCCACTTT
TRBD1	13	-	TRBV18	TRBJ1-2	CASSGTANYGYTF	TGTGCCAGCTCAGGGACAGCAAACTATGGCTACACCTTC
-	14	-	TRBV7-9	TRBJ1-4	CASSLTQGNEKLFF	TGTGCCAGCAGCTTAACACAGGGAAATGAAAAACTGTTTTTT
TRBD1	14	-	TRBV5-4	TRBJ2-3	CASSPDRLADTQYF	TGTGCCAGCAGCCCGGACAGGTTGGCAGATACGCAGTATTTT
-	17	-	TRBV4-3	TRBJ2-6	CASSQDPGRAGANVLTF	TGCGCCAGCAGCCAAGATCCCGGCAGGGCTGGGGCCAACGTCCTGACTTTC
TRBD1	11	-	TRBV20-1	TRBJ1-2	CSASDRDRRTF	TGCAGTGCTTCCGACAGGGATCGACGAACCTTC
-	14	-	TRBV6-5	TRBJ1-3	CASWGHSNVNTIYF	TGTGCCAGTTGGGGCCACTCAAATGTAAACACCATATATTTT
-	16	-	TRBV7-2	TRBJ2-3	CASSLSLIEAADTQYF	TGTGCCAGCAGCTTATCCCTCATCGAGGCCGCAGATACGCAGTATTTT
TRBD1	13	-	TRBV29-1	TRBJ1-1	CSVEDLTGQGAFF	TGCAGCGTTGAAGATTTAACGGGACAGGGGGCTTTCTTT
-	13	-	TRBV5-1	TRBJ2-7	CASSLGGANEQYF	TGCGCCAGCAGCCTTGGGGGGGCAAACGAGCAGTACTTC
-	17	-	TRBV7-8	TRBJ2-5	CASSSLLSTRGLETQYF	TGTGCCAGCAGCTCGCTACTCTCTACCCGGGGGTTGGAGACCCAGTACTTC
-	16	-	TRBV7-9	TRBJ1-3	CASSLARGLSGNTIYF	TGTGCCAGCAGCTTAGCGAGAGGCCTCTCTGGAAACACCATATATTTT
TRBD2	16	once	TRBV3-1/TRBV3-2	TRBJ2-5	CASSHRLAGGRGTQYF	TGTGCCAGCAGCCACCGACTAGCGGGGGGGCGGGGGACCCAGTACTTC
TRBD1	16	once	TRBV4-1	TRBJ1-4	CASSQAPGQGNEKLFF	TGCGCCAGCAGCCAAGCGCCGGGACAGGGAAATGAAAAACTGTTTTTT
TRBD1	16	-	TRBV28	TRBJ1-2	CASSLFRTGGTDGYTF	TGTGCCAGCAGTTTATTTCGGACAGGGGGCACTGATGGCTACACCTTC
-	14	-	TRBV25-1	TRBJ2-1	CASSEVGLEAEQFF	TGTGCCAGCAGTGAAGTTGGCCTAGAGGCTGAGCAGTTCTTC
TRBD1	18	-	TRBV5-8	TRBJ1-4	CASRLFTGTGATNEKLFF	TGTGCCAGCAGATTATTTACCGGGACAGGGGCAACTAATGAAAAACTGTTTTTT
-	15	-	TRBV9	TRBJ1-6	CASRLGSSYNSPLHF	TGTGCCAGTAGGCTTGGGAGCTCCTATAATTCACCCCTCCACTTT
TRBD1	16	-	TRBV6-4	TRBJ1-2	CASSREQGASNYGYTF	TGTGCCAGCAGTCGCGAACAGGGGGCCTCGAACTATGGCTACACCTTC
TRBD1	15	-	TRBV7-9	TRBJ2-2	CASSLTGGGTGELFF	TGTGCCAGCAGCCTCACAGGGGGTGGTACCGGGGAGCTGTTTTTT
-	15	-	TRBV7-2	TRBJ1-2	CASSLGPGPSYGYTF	TGTGCCAGCAGCTTAGGCCCAGGGCCATCCTATGGCTACACCTTC
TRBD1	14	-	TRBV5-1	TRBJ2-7	CASSTGTGTYEQYF	TGCGCCAGCAGCACCGGGACAGGCACCTACGAGCAGTACTTC
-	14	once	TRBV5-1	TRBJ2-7	CASRPGLQTYEQYF	TGCGCCAGCAGACCCGGACTACAGACCTACGAGCAGTACTTC
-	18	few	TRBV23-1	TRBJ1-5	CASSQPPRPHHRDQPQHF	TGCGCCAGCAGTCAGCCCCCTAGACCTCACCATCGGGATCAGCCCCAGCATTTT
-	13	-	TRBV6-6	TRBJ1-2	CASTVGANYGYTF	TGTGCCAGCACCGTTGGAGCAAACTATGGCTACACCTTC
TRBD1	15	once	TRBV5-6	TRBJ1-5	CASSLVGTGNQPQHF	TGTGCCAGCAGCTTGGTAGGGACAGGCAATCAGCCCCAGCATTTT
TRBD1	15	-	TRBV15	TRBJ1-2	CATSRDTGGRDGYTF	TGTGCCACCAGCAGAGATACAGGGGGCAGGGATGGCTACACCTTC
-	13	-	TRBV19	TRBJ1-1	CASSRNRNTEAFF	TGTGCCAGTAGCCGAAACAGGAACACTGAAGCTTTCTTT
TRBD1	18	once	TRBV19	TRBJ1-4	CASSIDWGTGEMGEKLFF	TGTGCCAGTAGTATAGATTGGGGAACAGGGGAAATGGGCGAAAAACTGTTTTTT
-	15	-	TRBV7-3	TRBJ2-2	CASSESGRGTGELFF	TGTGCCAGCAGCGAGTCAGGAAGAGGGACCGGGGAGCTGTTTTTT
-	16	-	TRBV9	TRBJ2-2	CASSPLGTSNTGELFF	TGTGCCAGCAGCCCCCTGGGCACCTCGAACACCGGGGAGCTGTTTTTT
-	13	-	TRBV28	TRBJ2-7	CASRGVIKYEQYF	TGTGCCAGCAGAGGGGTCATCAAATACGAGCAGTACTTC
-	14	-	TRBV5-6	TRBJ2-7	CASTGRQEDREQYF	TGTGCCAGCACGGGCCGGCAGGAGGATAGGGAGCAGTACTTC
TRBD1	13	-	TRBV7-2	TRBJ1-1	CASSLDRGREAFF	TGTGCCAGCAGCTTGGACAGGGGACGTGAAGCTTTCTTT
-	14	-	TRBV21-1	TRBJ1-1	CASSKGKTGTEAFF	TGTGCCAGCAGCAAAGGGAAAACAGGGACTGAAGCTTTCTTT
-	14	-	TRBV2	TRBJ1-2	CASKGAAVDYGYTF	TGTGCCAGCAAAGGGGCCGCCGTGGACTATGGCTACACCTTC
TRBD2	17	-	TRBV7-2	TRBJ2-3	CASSLVGPSGGKDTQYF	TGTGCCAGCAGCTTAGTGGGGCCTAGCGGGGGAAAAGATACGCAGTATTTT
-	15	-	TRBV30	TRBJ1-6	CAWSVESSYNSPLHF	TGTGCCTGGAGTGTGGAGAGCTCCTATAATTCACCCCTCCACTTT
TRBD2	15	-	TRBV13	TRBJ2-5	CASSLAPSGGETQYF	TGTGCCAGCAGCTTAGCACCTAGCGGGGGTGAGACCCAGTACTTC